This TCR beta chain was captured in a study of cytomegalovirus exposure and HLA in healthy donors. Study-wide context: About 85 million unique TCRs from HLA-typed donors were held in an early release of data.

The V gene's germline CDR1 is MRHNA and CDR2 SNTAGT. The V and J ends lost 5 bases and 4 bases, in that order; junction bases with no gene match: 3. CDR3 size: 13 residues. Overall study findings and caveats: Despite most TCR sequences being rare, some public TCRs occurred in many donors. Cytomegalovirus-associated TCR beta chains were listed, numbering some 180. For most subjects, TCR beta sequences were reported to predict HLA-A and HLA-B alleles with accuracy.

PCR amplification relied on 60 Vbeta primers (plus 13 Jbeta primers). Some clones are missing from TCRdb's copy, which holds only in-frame ones; the method was immunoSEQ multiplex PCR. The sample includes 90,000 or so clones, roughly four fifths of them seen just once. Turning to this clone: Its antigen remains unidentified.

The chain is built from TRBV6-4 and TRBJ2-7; 9 positions agree with TRBD1. The source material was PBMCs. The source of this sequence is a man in his thirties or forties in good health and CMV-seropositive. This CDR3 reads CASSRDRAYEQYF. Written as DNA, the CDR3 is TGTGCCAGCAGTCGGGACAGGGCGTACGAGCAGTACTTC.